The present T cell receptor beta chain was sequenced within a study of response to subunit inactivated influenza vaccine. TCRdb re-called the RT-PCR reads with MiXCR, one entry per CDR3 protein. The sample holds some 540,000 distinct CDR3 sequences, roughly a quarter seen once. The CDR3 consists of 13 residues. Trimming shortened V by 1 base and J by 2 bases, and 9 bases separated the two germline ends. Germline V gene lookup returns CDR1 DFQATT and CDR2 SNEGSKA (reference sequence). This same sample was also part of a study on T cells expressing NK-cell markers. As that report states: For TCR beta, cDNA was produced by 5'RACE template switching with UMIs. Researchers got TCR beta repertoires out of sorted CD3+CD56+NKG2C+, CD3+CD56+NKG2C- and CD3+CD56-NKG2C+ T cells. Also leading the CD3+CD56-NKG2C+ fraction in a few donors were these clonotypes.

Sequencing used CD4+ T cells sorted from PBMCs, obtained roughly 12 days after vaccination. This clonotype was obtained from a man aged 50 to 59 who received an inactivated influenza vaccine. V gene TRBV20-1 combines with J gene TRBJ2-7; D gene ambiguous. The chain's CDR3 is CSARGLVAYEQYF. CDR3 coding DNA: TGCAGTGCTAGAGGCCTAGTAGCCTACGAGCAGTACTTC.